This is a list of T cell receptor beta chains from one sample in a study of CD8 T cells in ankylosing spondylitis. TCRdb itself ran the 5' RACE reads through MiXCR, one entry per CDR3 protein. Among over 150,000 distinct CDR3 sequences listed, 9.5% to 15% were seen once. The source material was blood, either unsorted or a sorted T cell fraction (not recorded which). These receptors all stem from a male donor with ankylosing spondylitis or in good health (not recorded which). Each CDR3 is given with its conserved first and last residue. A D gene is named only where the DNA matches it firmly. Some rows have no size entry. The others give once, few or many, or a class for an expanded clone.

>TRBV12-3/TRBV12-4|TRBJ1-3|.|.
CASSHGGNTIYF
TGTGCCAGCAGTCACGGGGGAAACACCATATATTTT
>TRBV10-2|TRBJ2-2|.|.
CASIPTRPNTGELFF
TGCGCCAGCATTCCAACTAGACCGAACACCGGGGAGCTGTTTTTT
>TRBV7-9|TRBJ2-7|.|.
CASSPTNYEQYF
TGTGCCAGCAGCCCTACAAACTACGAGCAGTACTTC
>TRBV11-2|TRBJ2-7|.|few
CASSFDTSYEQYF
TGTGCCAGCAGTTTTGACACTTCCTACGAGCAGTACTTC
>TRBV21-1|TRBJ2-1|.|few
CASTPWGNEQFF
TGTGCCAGCACTCCCTGGGGCAATGAGCAGTTCTTC
>TRBV11-2|TRBJ2-1|TRBD2|many
CASSLDSSSGNEQFF
TGTGCCAGCAGCTTAGACTCCTCTAGCGGCAATGAGCAGTTCTTC
>TRBV4-1|TRBJ2-5|.|many
CASSQPGLQETQYF
TGCGCCAGCAGCCAGCCGGGACTTCAAGAGACCCAGTACTTC
>TRBV12-3/TRBV12-4|TRBJ1-6|.|.
CASSLQGNNSPLHF
TGTGCCAGCAGTTTGCAGGGGAATAATTCACCCCTCCACTTT
>TRBV15|TRBJ1-5|.|.
CATSRVGNQPQHF
TGTGCCACCAGCAGAGTGGGGAATCAGCCCCAGCATTTT
>TRBV7-2|TRBJ2-7|.|.
CASSLSPWEQYF
TGTGCCAGCAGCTTAAGTCCGTGGGAGCAGTACTTC
>TRBV9|TRBJ2-6|.|few
CASSPRVISGANVLTF
TGTGCCAGCAGCCCCCGCGTAATCTCTGGGGCCAACGTCCTGACTTTC
>TRBV30|TRBJ1-2|.|few
CAWEEDFNYGYTF
TGTGCCTGGGAGGAGGACTTTAACTATGGCTACACCTTC
>TRBV12-3/TRBV12-4|TRBJ1-4|.|few
CASSLEGEDEKLFF
TGTGCCAGCAGTTTAGAGGGTGAGGACGAAAAACTGTTTTTT
>TRBV29-1|TRBJ2-5|TRBD2|few
CSLPSGDGTQYF
TGCAGCCTCCCTAGCGGAGATGGGACCCAGTACTTC
>TRBV2|TRBJ2-5|.|.
CASSDGGAKVETQYF
TGTGCCAGCAGTGACGGCGGGGCCAAGGTAGAGACCCAGTACTTC
>TRBV29-1|TRBJ1-1|TRBD1|few
CSVTGAAWGGTEAFF
TGCAGCGTCACAGGGGCCGCCTGGGGCGGCACTGAAGCTTTCTTT
>TRBV9|TRBJ2-1|TRBD2|many
CASSVGTSGYEQFF
TGTGCCAGCAGCGTAGGGACTAGTGGGTATGAGCAGTTCTTC
>TRBV5-1|TRBJ1-5|.|few
CASSLEGESNQPQHF
TGCGCCAGCAGCTTGGAAGGGGAAAGCAATCAGCCCCAGCATTTT